The next 19 T cell receptor beta chains were all read from a single sample in a study of CD8 T cells in Susac syndrome. A quantity of about 0.5 to 1 ug RNA underwent reverse transcription using random hexamers. TCRdb itself ran the immunoSEQ multiplex PCR reads through MiXCR, one entry per CDR3 protein. The data hold more than 75,000 distinct CDR3 sequences, with around 94% observed a single time. The sample taken for sequencing was CD8+ T cells from PBMCs. All receptors come from a human donor in good health.

This clonotype has a single count. The rearrangement uses TRBV12-3 or TRBV12-4 and TRBJ2-1; 7 bases agree with TRBD1. Unmatched junction bases numbered 5, after V lost 5 bases and J lost 4 bases. This CDR3 region has 14 residues. The CDR3 region is CASSAPGQYNEQFF. The CDR3 nucleotides are TGTGCCAGCAGTGCACCGGGACAGTACAATGAGCAGTTCTTC.

This rearrangement joins TRBV4-1 to TRBJ2-7; TRBD2 matches at 9 bases. J was trimmed by 6 bases and V by 9 bases; bases with no gene match: 6. The germline V gene encodes CDR1 MGHRA and CDR2 YSYEKL. This CDR3 contains 12 residues. The DNA for the CDR3 is TGCGCCAGTAGCGGGGGCGCGACCGAGCAGTACTTC. The encoded protein is CASSGGATEQYF.

The V call is TRBV9, the J call TRBJ1-1; 8 bases agree with TRBD1. V shed 4 bases and J 6 bases; nucleotides not matched to a gene: 5. Germline CDR1 SGDLS, CDR2 YYNGEE. The length of the CDR3 is 13 residues. The CDR3, as DNA: TGTGCCAGCAGCAGGGCAGGGGGCCCTGAAGCTTTCTTT. Its protein is CASSRAGGPEAFF.

This chain links TRBV19 with TRBJ2-1, with TRBD1 matching 7 bases. The length of the CDR3 is 16 residues. CDR1 and CDR2 (germline): LNHDA, SQIVND (reference sequence). V shed 5 bases and J 5 bases; nucleotides not matched to a gene: 12. As DNA, the CDR3 is TGTGCCAGTAGTCCACCTCCGACAGGGATAAACAATGAGCAGTTCTTC. The encoded protein is CASSPPPTGINNEQFF.

CDR3 nucleotide sequence: TGCAGCGTTGCCAGGACAGCCTACGAGCAGTACTTC. Encoded protein: CSVARTAYEQYF. The V gene is TRBV29-1, the J gene TRBJ2-7; D is possibly TRBD1 (6 bases). Per the germline V gene, CDR1 is SQVTM and CDR2 is ANQGSEA. This CDR3 comprises 12 residues. Trimming took off 4 bases at V and 2 bases at J, with 9 bases between the two ends.

V usage is TRBV12-3 or TRBV12-4 and J usage is TRBJ1-1, with D unclear. Trimming shortened V by 7 bases and J by 4 bases, and 7 bases separated the two germline ends. The CDR3 runs to 11 residues. The CDR3, as DNA: TGTGCCAGCACGGTCGGCACTGAAGCTTTCTTT. It translates to CASTVGTEAFF.

V gene TRBV2 combines with J gene TRBJ2-7; 7 bases are a match to TRBD2. V lost 2 bases, J lost 2 bases, and 21 bases stayed unmatched. The germline CDR1 and CDR2 sequences are SNHLY and FYNNEI. This CDR3 spans 20 amino acids. CDR3: CASSESGGLGGLRGAYEQYV. CDR3 DNA sequence: TGTGCCAGCAGTGAAAGTGGAGGGCTCGGCGGACTTCGGGGGGCCTACGAGCAGTACGTC.

CDR3 nucleotide sequence: TGTGCCAGCACCAAGGGACTAGCTTCCTACAATGAGCAGTTCTTC. Protein product: CASTKGLASYNEQFF. This rearrangement joins TRBV12-3 or TRBV12-4 to TRBJ2-1, with TRBD2 identical over 9 bases. This CDR3 is 15 amino acids long. J was trimmed by 1 base and V by 7 bases; bases with no gene match: 5.

The chain recombines TRBV7-6 with TRBJ2-3; D is unclear. V lost 0 bases, J lost 2 bases, and 6 bases lay in between. The CDR3 covers 14 residues. Germline V gives CDR1 SGHVS, CDR2 FNYEAQ. The CDR3 nucleotides read TGTGCCAGCAGCTTAGCGGGTCCCACAGATACGCAGTATTTT. It translates to CASSLAGPTDTQYF.

This clonotype was detected a few times. This chain links TRBV7-2 with TRBJ2-3; 7 bases agree with TRBD2. After removal of 7 bases from V and 3 bases from J, the junction contained 7 bases not matched to a gene. The CDR3 extends over 14 amino acids. Per germline, CDR1 SGHTA and CDR2 FQGNSA. The CDR3 DNA follows: TGTGCCAGCAACTCACACGGGGGGACAGATACGCAGTATTTT. Protein: CASNSHGGTDTQYF. Full variable domain (rest looked up from reference TRBV7-2 and TRBJ2-3): GAGVSQSPSNKVTEKGKDVELRCDPISGHTALYWYRQSLGQGLEFLIYFQGNSAPDKSGLPSDRFSAERTGGSVSTLTIQRTQQEDSAVYLCASNSHGGTDTQYFGPGTRLTVL.

This chain joins TRBV4-3 and TRBJ1-2; D is possibly TRBD1 (5 bases). The CDR3 runs 15 residues. The ends were cut back, 1 base at V and 5 bases at J, with 14 bases in the middle. Germline assignment: CDR1 LGHNA and CDR2 YSLEER. The CDR3 protein is CASSQVVGGTYGYTF. The CDR3 coding sequence is TGCGCCAGCAGCCAAGTGGTGGGGGGGACTTATGGCTACACCTTC.

The V call is TRBV20-1, the J call TRBJ1-2; D may be TRBD1 (6 bases). The V end lost 1 base, the J end lost 4 bases, and 22 bases lay between the germline ends. The CDR3 length is 17 residues. The germline V gene encodes CDR1 DFQATT and CDR2 SNEGSKA (reference sequence). Here the CDR3 DNA reads TGCAGTGCTAGAGTCTCGGGGGCCCGGGGGGGGACCTATGGCTACACCTTC. Translating it yields CSARVSGARGGTYGYTF.

This clonotype came up once. J is TRBJ2-3 and V is TRBV30; 7 bases fit TRBD2. The CDR3 sequence is 15 residues long. J was trimmed by 1 base and V by 0 bases; bases with no gene match: 4. In germline, CDR1 is GTSNPN, CDR2 SVGIG (reference sequence). This CDR3 reads CAWSVGAGRTDTQYF. The CDR3, as DNA: TGTGCCTGGAGTGTTGGAGCGGGGCGCACAGATACGCAGTATTTT.

The rearrangement joins TRBV20-1 to TRBJ2-4; 7 bases fit TRBD2. Germline CDR1 DFQATT, CDR2 SNEGSKA (reference sequence). With 0 bases clipped from V and 1 base from J, the junction kept 12 bases outside the gene matches. The CDR3 extends over 18 amino acids. CDR3 bases: TGCAGTGCTAGAGACAGGGAATGGGAGGGCTTTGCCAAAAACATTCAGTACTTC. This encodes CSARDREWEGFAKNIQYF.

V usage is TRBV27 and J usage is TRBJ1-2; D gene ambiguous. The CDR3 consists of 13 residues. CDR1 is MNHEY, CDR2 SMNVEV, per germline (reference sequence). Trimming took 8 bases from V and 4 from J, leaving 14 bases between them. CDR3 sequence: CASGSSGVYGYTF. Written as DNA, the CDR3 is TGTGCCAGCGGGAGTTCCGGTGTCTATGGCTACACCTTC.

The chain has TRBV5-6 and TRBJ1-2; D possibly corresponds to TRBD1 (6 bases). Trimming stripped 1 base from V and 2 bases from J, with 12 bases between. The CDR3 is made up of 15 amino acids. The germline V gene has CDR1 SGHDT and CDR2 YYEEEE. The CDR3 coding sequence is TGTGCCAGCAGCTTGCCAGGGGCGCCCAACTATGGCTACACCTTC. This gives the protein CASSLPGAPNYGYTF.

The gene calls are TRBV19 and TRBJ2-2; 7 bases match TRBD1. This CDR3 comprises 15 residues. The germline V gene has CDR1 LNHDA and CDR2 SQIVND (reference sequence). Trimming removed 3 bases from V and 0 bases from J; junction bases left unmatched: 1. CDR3 sequence (DNA): TGTGCCAGTAGTATGACAGGGCCGAACACCGGGGAGCTGTTTTTT. Translated: CASSMTGPNTGELFF.

This clonotype was recorded only once. The chain uses TRBV7-8 and TRBJ2-5, with TRBD1 matching 9 bases. The CDR3 runs 16 residues. Germline V gene lookup returns CDR1 SGHVS and CDR2 FQNEAQ. V shed 1 base, J shed 3 bases, and the junction held 6 bases outside the gene matches. The CDR3 here is CASSLVGQGTKETQYF. CDR3 nucleotide sequence: TGTGCCAGCAGCTTAGTAGGACAGGGGACGAAAGAGACCCAGTACTTC. The full variable domain, completed using reference TRBV7-8 and TRBJ2-5, is GAGVSQSPRYKVAKRGQDVALRCDPISGHVSLFWYQQALGQGPEFLTYFQNEAQLDKSGLPSDRFFAERPEGSVSTLKIQRTQQEDSAVYLCASSLVGQGTKETQYFGPGTRLLVL.

Only one count was recorded for this clonotype. Relative to the germline gene, one junction end is altered; a read error may explain this. This chain uses TRBV3-1 with TRBJ2-1; D remains ambiguous. This CDR3 has 14 amino acids. Germline V gene sequence: CDR1 LGHDT, CDR2 YNNKEL (reference sequence). CDR3 protein: CVSSTSVSVHEQFF. The CDR3, as DNA: TGTGTCAGCAGCACCTCAGTATCTGTCCACGAGCAGTTCTTC.